This record looks at one T cell receptor beta chain sequence and its context. These data come from a study of shared clonotypes between healthy human individuals. With 1 base clipped from V and 7 bases from J, the junction kept 6 bases outside the gene matches. Germline V gene sequence: CDR1 LNHDA, CDR2 SQIVND (reference sequence). The CDR3 has 16 amino acids. Sequencing used immunoSEQ multiplex PCR; TCRdb keeps in-frame clones, though not all of them. Counted here are 600,000 to 750,000 clones, 72% occurring once; the ten biggest clones make up 1.8%. V gene TRBV19 combines with J gene TRBJ2-5; 13 nucleotides match TRBD2. The source material was memory CD4+ T cells sorted from blood. Indicated subset: CD45RA-negative fraction. This TCR derives from a woman in her twenties or thirties in good health. The CDR3: CASSIGPLAGGWTQYF. DNA for the CDR3: TGTGCCAGTAGTATAGGACCACTAGCGGGAGGGTGGACCCAGTACTTC.